The clone carrying this T cell receptor beta chain showed up many times. This sample stems from a study of read filtering for tumor transcriptome and immune sequencing. This library used roughly 370 ng RNA and molecular barcoded adaptors spanning alpha/delta and beta/gamma chains. TCRdb reanalysed the reads using MiXCR and keeps one entry per CDR3 protein. The table lists 35,000 to 45,000 distinct CDR3 sequences, about 13% of them singletons. There are 15 residues in the CDR3. Germline lookup yields CDR1 SGHRS and CDR2 YFSETQ. V lost 4 bases and J lost 5, with 18 bases in between. The specimen was a population of CD138-negative cells sorted from bone marrow. This sequence joins TRBV5-1 and TRBJ1-1; no clear D. The sequence derives from a donor over 35 with multiple myeloma. CDR3 amino acids: CASSPGLTWETEAFF. CDR3 bases: TGCGCCAGCAGCCCCGGACTCACTTGGGAGACTGAAGCTTTCTTT.